These 13 T cell receptor beta chains originate from one sample sequenced in a study of cytomegalovirus exposure and HLA in healthy donors. This PCR relied on a set of 60 Vbeta primers and 13 Jbeta primers. The table came from immunoSEQ multiplex PCR; TCRdb's copy has only in-frame clones and leaves some out. The sample totals about 100,000 clones; its top ten clones hold about 0.59%. Sequenced material: PBMCs. Receptors originate from a man between 50 and 59 years old in good health and CMV-seronegative.

The chain couples TRBV9 to TRBJ1-1; no clear D. The germline V and J ends were trimmed by 3 bases and 10 bases, with 10 bases remaining between them. The CDR3 extends over 11 amino acids. The V gene's germline CDR1 is SGDLS and CDR2 YYNGEE. The CDR3 DNA reads as TGTGCCAGCAGCGGGGCGGGCGTAGCTTTCTTT. Its protein is CASSGAGVAFF.

As regards this clone: An end of the junction differs from the germline gene, which may be a read error. The chain recombines TRBV4-3 with TRBJ2-1; 7 nucleotides match TRBD1. CDR3 length: 15 amino acids. Germline V gives CDR1 LGHNA, CDR2 YSLEER. In DNA, the CDR3 is TGCGCCAGCAGTCAAGACAGGGCCCTCTACAATGAGCAGTTCTTC. Translating it yields CASSQDRALYNEQFF.

The V call is TRBV18, the J call TRBJ1-6; D call uncertain. The germline gives CDR1 KGHSH, CDR2 LQKENI. The CDR3 is made up of 12 amino acids. V was pared by 6 bases and J by 12 bases, with 12 bases between. The CDR3: CASSRGFEPLHF. CDR3 nucleotide sequence: TGTGCCAGCTCCCGAGGCTTTGAACCCCTCCACTTT.

The chain is built from TRBV2 and TRBJ2-2; D not resolved. Trimming stripped 2 bases from V and 2 bases from J, with 12 bases between. The CDR3 runs 16 residues. Germline V gene lookup returns CDR1 SNHLY and CDR2 FYNNEI. The CDR3 reads CASSEYQATNTGELFF. The CDR3 bases are TGTGCCAGCAGTGAATATCAAGCTACCAACACCGGGGAGCTGTTTTTT.

The V call is TRBV6-1, the J call TRBJ1-2; D possibly corresponds to TRBD1 (5 bases). The CDR3 runs to 15 residues. Germline V gene data show CDR1 as MNHNS and CDR2 as SASEGT. The ends were cut back, 5 bases at V and 4 bases at J, with 17 bases in the middle. CDR3 amino acids: CASSTIQGIPYGYTF. In nucleotides, the CDR3 is TGTGCCAGCAGTACCATCCAGGGCATTCCCTATGGCTACACCTTC.

This chain uses TRBV7-8 with TRBJ2-2; 13 bases match TRBD2. The CDR3 spans 15 residues. CDR1 is SGHVS and CDR2 is FQNEAQ in the germline V gene. V lost 10 bases and J lost 3; bases outside the gene matches: 5. DNA of the CDR3: TGTGCCACCCCAGGACTAGCGGGGGACACCGGGGAGCTGTTTTTT. Translating it yields CATPGLAGDTGELFF.

The chain links TRBV5-1 to TRBJ1-4, with a tentative D call TRBD1 (5 bases). Germline V gives CDR1 SGHRS, CDR2 YFSETQ. This CDR3 comprises 15 residues. Between the trimmed V and J ends, which lost 0 bases and 5 bases, there was a span of 11 bases. CDR3 nucleotide sequence: TGCGCCAGCAGCTTGGTTGCGGGGGAGAATGAAAAACTGTTTTTT. Protein: CASSLVAGENEKLFF.

The chain couples TRBV4-3 to TRBJ2-5, with 13 bases fitting TRBD2. Germline CDR1 LGHNA, CDR2 YSLEER. This CDR3 contains 16 residues. Trimming at V came to 0 bases and at J to 5 bases, leaving 3 bases not matched to a gene. Here the CDR3 DNA reads TGCGCCAGCAGCCAAGAAGCACTAGCGGGGGGGGAGACCCAGTACTTC. It codes for CASSQEALAGGETQYF.

The chain is built from TRBV27 and TRBJ1-5; 10 nucleotides match TRBD1. The germline gives CDR1 MNHEY, CDR2 SMNVEV (reference sequence). CDR3 length equals 17 residues. V trimming: 5 bases; J trimming: 11 bases; junction bases outside the gene matches: 18. CDR3 nucleotide sequence: TGTGCCAGCAGTCCGTACTCGGGACAGGGGAAATCAGCGGCCCAGCATTTT. The encoded protein is CASSPYSGQGKSAAQHF.

The genes are TRBV5-4 and TRBJ1-2, with 11 bases matching TRBD1. Germline-derived CDR1 and CDR2 are SGHNT and YYREEE (reference sequence). V lost 3 bases and J lost 4; bases outside the gene matches: 5. The CDR3 spans 15 residues. This CDR3 is CASSSRDRGSYGYTF. The DNA for the CDR3 is TGTGCCAGCAGCTCGAGGGACAGGGGGAGCTATGGCTACACCTTC.

This rearrangement joins TRBV9 to TRBJ2-7, with a tentative D call TRBD1 (5 bases). Trimming left V 4 bases short and J 4 bases short, with 15 bases between. The CDR3 has 14 residues. Per the germline V gene, CDR1 is SGDLS and CDR2 is YYNGEE. CDR3 loop: CASSPSGSRYEQYF. The CDR3 DNA sequence: TGTGCCAGCAGCCCATCAGGGTCGCGGTACGAGCAGTACTTC. Full variable domain (remainder filled in from reference TRBV9 and TRBJ2-7): DSGVTQTPKHLITATGQRVTLRCSPRSGDLSVYWYQQSLDQGLQFLIQYYNGEERAKGNILERFSAQQFPDLHSELNLSSLELGDSALYFCASSPSGSRYEQYFGPGTRLTVT.

The chain couples TRBV5-6 to TRBJ1-2, with 8 bases that match TRBD1. The J segment lost 5 bases and the V segment lost 5 bases, leaving 8 bases of the junction unmatched. CDR3 length: 14 amino acids. CDR1 is SGHDT, CDR2 YYEEEE, per germline. The CDR3 is CASRPDRGVYGYTF. CDR3 DNA sequence: TGTGCCAGCAGACCAGACAGGGGCGTTTATGGCTACACCTTC.

The chain recombines TRBV9 with TRBJ2-1, with 8 bases fitting TRBD1. The V gene end was trimmed by 3 bases and the J gene end by 4 bases; junction bases not matched to a gene: 12. Germline lookup yields CDR1 SGDLS and CDR2 YYNGEE. The CDR3 runs to 17 residues. In nucleotides, the CDR3 is TGTGCCAGCAGCGCGGCTACGACAGGGGATAAGTACAATGAGCAGTTCTTC. It codes for CASSAATTGDKYNEQFF.